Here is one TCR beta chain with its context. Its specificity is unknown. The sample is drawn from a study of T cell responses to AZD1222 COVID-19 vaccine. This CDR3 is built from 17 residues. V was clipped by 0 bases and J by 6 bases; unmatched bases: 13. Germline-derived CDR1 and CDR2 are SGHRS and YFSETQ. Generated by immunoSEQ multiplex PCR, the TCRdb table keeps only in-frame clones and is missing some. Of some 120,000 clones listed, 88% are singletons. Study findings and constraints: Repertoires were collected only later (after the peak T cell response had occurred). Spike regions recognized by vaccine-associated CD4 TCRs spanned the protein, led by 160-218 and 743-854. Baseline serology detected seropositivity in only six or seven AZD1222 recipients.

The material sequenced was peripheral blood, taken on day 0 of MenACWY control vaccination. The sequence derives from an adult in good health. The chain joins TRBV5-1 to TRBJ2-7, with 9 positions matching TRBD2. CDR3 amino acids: CASSLVGLAGLVGEQYF. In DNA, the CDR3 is TGCGCCAGCAGCTTGGTGGGCCTAGCGGGATTAGTGGGCGAGCAGTACTTC. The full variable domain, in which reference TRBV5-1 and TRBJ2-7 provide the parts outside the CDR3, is KAGVTQTPRYLIKTRGQQVTLSCSPISGHRSVSWYQQTPGQGLQFLFEYFSETQRNKGNFPGRFSGRQFSNSRSEMNVSTLELGDSALYLCASSLVGLAGLVGEQYFGPGTRLTVT.